The 8 T cell receptor beta chains reported below all come from one sample, sequenced in a study of blood T cells in healthy people across ages. It was with a sample-barcoded 5' primer and a J-beta primer mix that a second PCR of about 6 to 12 cycles was run. TCRdb passed the 5' RACE reads through MiXCR, listing each CDR3 protein once. This table has 800,000 or so distinct CDR3 sequences, 35% to 50% appearing once. Sequenced sample: blood. The receptors stem from a man older than 75 in good health.

The table lists this clonotype with a few counts. The genes are TRBV29-1 and TRBJ2-5; 9 bases map to TRBD2. V shed 4 bases and J 0 bases; nucleotides not matched to a gene: 15. Germline CDR1 is SQVTM and CDR2 is ANQGSEA. The length of the CDR3 is 18 residues. Written as DNA, the CDR3 is TGCAGCGTTGCGGGTCTAGCGGGGCAAATCAACTACCAAGAGACCCAGTACTTC. This translates into CSVAGLAGQINYQETQYF.

The chain carries TRBV2 and TRBJ2-3, with D perhaps TRBD1 (5 bases). The CDR3 has 14 amino acids. V lost 4 bases and J lost 4, with 12 bases in between. Germline V gives CDR1 SNHLY, CDR2 FYNNEI. Written as DNA, the CDR3 is TGTGCCAGCAGTGGGAACAGGTCCCCAGATACGCAGTATTTT. Encoded protein: CASSGNRSPDTQYF.

In the case of this clonotype: One junction end does not reproduce the germline sequence, and a read error may be involved. This chain connects TRBV7-2 to TRBJ2-1, with 7 bases matching TRBD2. Germline CDR1 and CDR2: SGHTA and FQGNSA. The CDR3 consists of 15 residues. CDR3 sequence reads: CASNLVGGPYNEQFF. CDR3 DNA: TGTGCCAGCAACTTAGTGGGAGGGCCCTACAATGAGCAGTTCTTC. The variable domain in full, completed from reference TRBV7-2 and TRBJ2-1, reads GAGVSQSPSNKVTEKGKDVELRCDPISGHTALYWYRQSLGQGLEFLIYFQGNSAPDKSGLPSDRFSAERTGGSVSTLTIQRTQQEDSAVYLCASNLVGGPYNEQFFGPGTRLTVL.

Points on this clonotype: A junction boundary mismatches the germline segment, possibly from a read error. This chain connects TRBV12-3 or TRBV12-4 to TRBJ1-6; D gene ambiguous. This CDR3 comprises 15 residues. The CDR3 sequence is CANSFSGLGNSPLHF. CDR3 nucleotides: TGTGCCAACAGTTTCTCGGGTTTGGGTAATTCACCCCTCCACTTT.

The CDR3 bases are TGTGCCAGCAGGGAGCCCGGGACACCAGAGACCCAGTACTTC. Its translation is CASREPGTPETQYF. This rearrangement joins TRBV12-3 or TRBV12-4 to TRBJ2-5; D is possibly TRBD1 (6 bases). The CDR3 totals 14 residues. V was cut by 6 bases and J by 4 bases, with 15 bases left in between.

V and J are TRBV7-8 and TRBJ1-1; D is undetermined. Between the trimmed V and J ends, which lost 3 bases and 0 bases, there was a span of 11 bases. The germline gives CDR1 SGHVS, CDR2 FQNEAQ. The CDR3 is 15 residues long. The CDR3 coding sequence is TGTGCCAGCAGCTTTTCCCAGGACTTGAACACTGAAGCTTTCTTT. Translation: CASSFSQDLNTEAFF.

The chain couples TRBV28 to TRBJ1-5, with D possibly TRBD1 on 6 matching bases. Trimming cost V 3 bases and J 0 bases, with 18 bases left between them. Germline CDR1 reads MDHEN; CDR2 reads SYDVKM. The CDR3 spans 18 residues. This CDR3 is CASSLSRGYPLSNQPQHF. The DNA for the CDR3 is TGTGCCAGCAGTTTGTCCAGGGGCTACCCCCTTAGCAATCAGCCCCAGCATTTT.

The gene calls are TRBV10-3 and TRBJ2-1; the match to TRBD2 covers 9 bases. The CDR3 consists of 14 residues. V trimming: 5 bases; J trimming: 6 bases; junction bases outside the gene matches: 5. The V gene's germline CDR1 is ENHRY and CDR2 SYGVKD. CDR3 sequence reads: CAISPREGGNEQFF. Here the CDR3 DNA reads TGTGCCATCAGTCCGCGGGAGGGAGGCAATGAGCAGTTCTTC.